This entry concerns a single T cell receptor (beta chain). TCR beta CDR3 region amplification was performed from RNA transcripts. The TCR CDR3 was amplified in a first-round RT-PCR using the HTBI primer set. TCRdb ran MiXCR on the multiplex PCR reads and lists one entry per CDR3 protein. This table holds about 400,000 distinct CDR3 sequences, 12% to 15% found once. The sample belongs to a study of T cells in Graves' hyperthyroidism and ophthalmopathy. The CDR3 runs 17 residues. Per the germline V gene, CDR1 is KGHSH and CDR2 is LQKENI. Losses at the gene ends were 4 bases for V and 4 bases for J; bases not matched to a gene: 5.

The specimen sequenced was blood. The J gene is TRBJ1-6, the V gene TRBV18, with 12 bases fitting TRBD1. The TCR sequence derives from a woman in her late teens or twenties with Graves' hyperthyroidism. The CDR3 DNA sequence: TGTGCCAGCTCACGGGGACAGGGGGCGACGTATAATTCACCCCTCCACTTT. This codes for CASSRGQGATYNSPLHF.